This T cell receptor beta chain was obtained from a study of T cell responses to AZD1222 COVID-19 vaccine. This CDR3 is 17 amino acids long. Germline assignment: CDR1 LGHDT and CDR2 YNNKEL (reference sequence). J lost 2 bases, V lost 1 base, and 7 bases had no gene match. Assay: immunoSEQ multiplex PCR; the TCRdb copy retains only in-frame clones and omits some. The sample contains about 130,000 clones, roughly 90% of which appear only once. To note about this clone: Antigen: not known.

Study-wide results and limits: Clonal diversity was possibly underestimated, and the donors were mostly white British, with more females. There were repertoire samples only from the period after the peak T cell response. Just a handful of AZD1222 recipients tested seropositive at baseline.

The clonotype comes from an adult who received the AZD1222 COVID-19 vaccine. The V call is TRBV3-1 (or the pseudogene TRBV3-2), the J call TRBJ1-3, with 8 bases aligning to TRBD1. The source was peripheral blood, collected 28 days after the second AZD1222 dose. The DNA for the CDR3 is TGTGCCAGCAGCCAAGCCGAGACAGGGGTGGCTGGAAACACCATATATTTT. Translating gives CASSQAETGVAGNTIYF.